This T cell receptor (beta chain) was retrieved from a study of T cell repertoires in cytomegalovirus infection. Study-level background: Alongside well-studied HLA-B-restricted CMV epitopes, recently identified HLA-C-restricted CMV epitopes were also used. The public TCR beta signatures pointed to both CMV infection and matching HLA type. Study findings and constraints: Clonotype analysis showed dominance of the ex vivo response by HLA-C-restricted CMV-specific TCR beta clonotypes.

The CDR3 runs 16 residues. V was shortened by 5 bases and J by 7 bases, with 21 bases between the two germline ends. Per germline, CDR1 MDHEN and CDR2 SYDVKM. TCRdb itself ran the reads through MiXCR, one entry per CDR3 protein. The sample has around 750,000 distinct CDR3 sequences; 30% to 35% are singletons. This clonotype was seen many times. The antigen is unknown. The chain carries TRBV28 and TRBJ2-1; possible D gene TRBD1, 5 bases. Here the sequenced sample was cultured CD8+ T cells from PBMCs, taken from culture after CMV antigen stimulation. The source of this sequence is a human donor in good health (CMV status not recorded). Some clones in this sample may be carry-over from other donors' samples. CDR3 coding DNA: TGTGCCAGCAGTCCAACAGGATGGGTAAAGGGTAATGAGCAGTTCTTC. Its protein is CASSPTGWVKGNEQFF.